This is a list of T cell receptor beta chains from one sample in a study of T cells in Graves' hyperthyroidism and ophthalmopathy. TCRdb redid the calling of the multiplex PCR reads with MiXCR, one entry per CDR3 protein. This sample has approximately 590,000 distinct CDR3 sequences, with 15% to 17% found just once. Material: blood. The source of these receptors is a woman in her twenties or thirties with Graves' hyperthyroidism. CDR3s include the opening cysteine and the closing phenylalanine or tryptophan. Each record gives: D gene, J gene, clone size, V gene, CDR3 DNA, CDR3 protein. The D gene is left open where the match is weak. Size values are once, few and many counts, or a class for expanded clones, and some rows have none.

d_gene: NA; j_gene: TRBJ2-7; abundance: many; v_gene: TRBV6-5; CDR3nt: TGTGCCAGCAGTTACTCGGAATCCTACGAGCAGTACTTC; CDR3aa: CASSYSESYEQYF
d_gene: TRBD2; j_gene: TRBJ2-5; abundance: NA; v_gene: TRBV5-4; CDR3nt: TGTGCCAGCAGCTTGGCTAGCGGGAGGATGGAGACCCAGTACTTC; CDR3aa: CASSLASGRMETQYF
d_gene: TRBD2; j_gene: TRBJ2-1; abundance: NA; v_gene: TRBV27; CDR3nt: TGTGCCAGCAGTTTCGTTGCGGGAGGTATGAATGAGCAGTTCTTC; CDR3aa: CASSFVAGGMNEQFF
d_gene: TRBD1; j_gene: TRBJ2-4; abundance: NA; v_gene: TRBV6-1; CDR3nt: TGTGCCAGCAGTGAAGCGCGGACAGGGTACTTCATTCAGTACTTC; CDR3aa: CASSEARTGYFIQYF
d_gene: NA; j_gene: TRBJ2-7; abundance: many; v_gene: TRBV2; CDR3nt: TGTGCCAGCAGTGACAGGTCCTACGAGCAGTACTTC; CDR3aa: CASSDRSYEQYF
d_gene: TRBD2; j_gene: TRBJ2-3; abundance: many; v_gene: TRBV6-1; CDR3nt: TGTGCCAGCAGTGAGGGGGGGAACACAGATACGCAGTATTTT; CDR3aa: CASSEGGNTDTQYF
d_gene: TRBD1; j_gene: TRBJ1-6; abundance: NA; v_gene: TRBV12-3/TRBV12-4; CDR3nt: TGTGCCAGCAGTTTGGCGGGGACAGATAATTCACCCCTCCACTTT; CDR3aa: CASSLAGTDNSPLHF
d_gene: NA; j_gene: TRBJ1-3; abundance: few; v_gene: TRBV11-2; CDR3nt: TGTGCCAGCAAATTTTCACGGACCTCTGGAAACACCATATATTTT; CDR3aa: CASKFSRTSGNTIYF
d_gene: NA; j_gene: TRBJ1-6; abundance: many; v_gene: TRBV3-1; CDR3nt: TGTGCCAGCAGCCCGGACAGATCCAATAATTCACCCCTCCACTTT; CDR3aa: CASSPDRSNNSPLHF
d_gene: NA; j_gene: TRBJ2-7; abundance: NA; v_gene: TRBV19; CDR3nt: TGTGCCAGTAGTATAGATTTTCTGAGCTCCTACGAGCAGTACTTC; CDR3aa: CASSIDFLSSYEQYF
d_gene: NA; j_gene: TRBJ1-3; abundance: NA; v_gene: TRBV12-3/TRBV12-4; CDR3nt: TGTGCCAGCCGCAGCAACTCTGGAAACACCATATATTTT; CDR3aa: CASRSNSGNTIYF
d_gene: TRBD1; j_gene: TRBJ1-1; abundance: NA; v_gene: TRBV5-1; CDR3nt: TGCGCCAGCAGCTTGGATCCGACAGGGCCGAACACTGAAGCTTTCTTT; CDR3aa: CASSLDPTGPNTEAFF
d_gene: TRBD2; j_gene: TRBJ2-3; abundance: many; v_gene: TRBV29-1; CDR3nt: TGCAGCGTTGATCGGGGACTAGCATCAGATACGCAGTATTTT; CDR3aa: CSVDRGLASDTQYF
d_gene: NA; j_gene: TRBJ1-2; abundance: NA; v_gene: TRBV5-1; CDR3nt: TGCGCCAGCAGCTTGGGGCAGGCACTAAACTATGGCTACACCTTC; CDR3aa: CASSLGQALNYGYTF
d_gene: NA; j_gene: TRBJ2-7; abundance: many; v_gene: TRBV7-8; CDR3nt: TGTGCCAGCACCCCCAACGAAATGAGAGAGCAGTACTTC; CDR3aa: CASTPNEMREQYF
d_gene: NA; j_gene: TRBJ2-3; abundance: many; v_gene: TRBV7-2; CDR3nt: TGTGCCAGCAGCCCTACAGTCGCAGATACGCAGTATTTT; CDR3aa: CASSPTVADTQYF
d_gene: TRBD2; j_gene: TRBJ2-1; abundance: NA; v_gene: TRBV20-1; CDR3nt: TGCAGTGCTAGTCGCGGGAGAGGGCCCTCCTACAATGAGCAGTTCTTC; CDR3aa: CSASRGRGPSYNEQFF
d_gene: NA; j_gene: TRBJ1-1; abundance: many; v_gene: TRBV12-3/TRBV12-4; CDR3nt: TGTGCCAGCAGTTTTAAGGCGGCGAACACTGAAGCTTTCTTT; CDR3aa: CASSFKAANTEAFF
d_gene: NA; j_gene: TRBJ1-5; abundance: few; v_gene: TRBV5-5; CDR3nt: TGTGCCAGCAGCCTGGGAAATCCAAGAGGCAATCAGCCCCAGCATTTT; CDR3aa: CASSLGNPRGNQPQHF
d_gene: TRBD2; j_gene: TRBJ2-2; abundance: NA; v_gene: TRBV10-1; CDR3nt: TGCGCCAGCACTGGGACTAGCGGGAACACCGGGGAGCTGTTTTTT; CDR3aa: CASTGTSGNTGELFF
d_gene: NA; j_gene: TRBJ1-5; abundance: many; v_gene: TRBV24-1; CDR3nt: TGTGCCACCAGTGGGGGTGGGGGTCAGCCCCAGCATTTT; CDR3aa: CATSGGGGQPQHF
d_gene: NA; j_gene: TRBJ2-1; abundance: many; v_gene: TRBV7-2; CDR3nt: TGTGCCAGCAGCTTATGGCCCCCAAATGCCTATTCCTACAATGAGCAGTTCTTC; CDR3aa: CASSLWPPNAYSYNEQFF
d_gene: TRBD1; j_gene: TRBJ1-2; abundance: many; v_gene: TRBV2; CDR3nt: TGTGCCACCGAAAGACAGGGTTCGCGAGACTATGGCTACACCTTC; CDR3aa: CATERQGSRDYGYTF
d_gene: NA; j_gene: TRBJ2-1; abundance: many; v_gene: TRBV7-2; CDR3nt: TGTGCCAGCAGCTTAGAGAGCGGGCTTTACAATGAGCAGTTCTTC; CDR3aa: CASSLESGLYNEQFF
d_gene: NA; j_gene: TRBJ1-5; abundance: many; v_gene: TRBV28; CDR3nt: TGTGCCAGCAGTCCGACGCACCAAGGACCCGGGAGGGGATATAGCAATCAGCCCCAGCATTTT; CDR3aa: CASSPTHQGPGRGYSNQPQHF
d_gene: NA; j_gene: TRBJ1-5; abundance: many; v_gene: TRBV28; CDR3nt: TGTGCCAGCAGCCCAAGGGGAGGGCCCGTCATAAATTTCCAGCATTTT; CDR3aa: CASSPRGGPVINFQHF
d_gene: TRBD1; j_gene: TRBJ2-3; abundance: many; v_gene: TRBV10-3; CDR3nt: TGTGCCATCAGTGGAAGACAGGGGACAGATACGCAGTATTTT; CDR3aa: CAISGRQGTDTQYF
d_gene: TRBD2; j_gene: TRBJ2-3; abundance: NA; v_gene: TRBV2; CDR3nt: TGTGCCAGCAACTTCCTGCGGACTAGCACAGATGCGCAGTATTTT; CDR3aa: CASNFLRTSTDAQYF
d_gene: TRBD2; j_gene: TRBJ2-3; abundance: NA; v_gene: TRBV27; CDR3nt: TGTGCCAGCAGTTTAGACCTAGCGGGAGCCTTAGATACGCAGTATTTT; CDR3aa: CASSLDLAGALDTQYF
d_gene: NA; j_gene: TRBJ1-5; abundance: many; v_gene: TRBV27; CDR3nt: TGTGCCAGCGGGGTCGGATTGAGCAATCAGCCCCAGCATTTT; CDR3aa: CASGVGLSNQPQHF
d_gene: TRBD1; j_gene: TRBJ1-1; abundance: many; v_gene: TRBV30; CDR3nt: TGTGCCTGGTCCGACTCTTGGACAGGCGGTGAAGCTTTCTTT; CDR3aa: CAWSDSWTGGEAFF
d_gene: NA; j_gene: TRBJ2-7; abundance: many; v_gene: TRBV11-2; CDR3nt: TGTGCCAGCAGCTTCGATACCGGGACATACTCCTACGAGCAGTACTTC; CDR3aa: CASSFDTGTYSYEQYF
d_gene: NA; j_gene: TRBJ1-2; abundance: few; v_gene: TRBV5-4; CDR3nt: TGTGCCAGCAGCCCGCCGAATGACAGCCCCGGCTACACCTTC; CDR3aa: CASSPPNDSPGYTF
d_gene: TRBD2; j_gene: TRBJ2-1; abundance: many; v_gene: TRBV30; CDR3nt: TGTGCCTGGAGAGGACTAGCGCCTCTTAGCGGGCAGTTCTTC; CDR3aa: CAWRGLAPLSGQFF
d_gene: TRBD2; j_gene: TRBJ2-1; abundance: NA; v_gene: TRBV6-1; CDR3nt: TGTGCCAGCCGGAGAGCGGGAGCCTACAATGAGCAGTTCTTC; CDR3aa: CASRRAGAYNEQFF
d_gene: NA; j_gene: TRBJ2-7; abundance: many; v_gene: TRBV27; CDR3nt: TGTGCCAGCAGTAACGACAGGACGAGCGAGCAGTACTTC; CDR3aa: CASSNDRTSEQYF
d_gene: NA; j_gene: TRBJ1-4; abundance: NA; v_gene: TRBV5-4; CDR3nt: TGTGCCAGCAGCTTAGCAGGGGCGAGTAATGAAAAACTGTTTTTT; CDR3aa: CASSLAGASNEKLFF
d_gene: NA; j_gene: TRBJ2-3; abundance: few; v_gene: TRBV15; CDR3nt: TGTGCCACCAGCTTCCGGGGTGTTGCAAGAGATACGCAGTATTTT; CDR3aa: CATSFRGVARDTQYF
d_gene: TRBD2; j_gene: TRBJ2-3; abundance: many; v_gene: TRBV15; CDR3nt: TGTGCCACCAGCGGGGGACTAGCGGCATTCACAGATACGCAGTATTTT; CDR3aa: CATSGGLAAFTDTQYF
d_gene: TRBD2; j_gene: TRBJ2-1; abundance: NA; v_gene: TRBV5-4; CDR3nt: TGTGCCAGCAGCTTTACTAGCGGGGGATACAATGAGCAGTTCTTC; CDR3aa: CASSFTSGGYNEQFF
d_gene: TRBD1; j_gene: TRBJ1-1; abundance: many; v_gene: TRBV12-3/TRBV12-4; CDR3nt: TGTGCCAGCAGTCGAAATCGGACAGGGGGCTTCACTGAAGCTTTCTTT; CDR3aa: CASSRNRTGGFTEAFF
d_gene: TRBD2; j_gene: TRBJ2-1; abundance: few; v_gene: TRBV9; CDR3nt: TGTGCCAGCAGCGCAAGACCGACTAGCGTCGATGAGCAGTTCTTC; CDR3aa: CASSARPTSVDEQFF
d_gene: TRBD2; j_gene: TRBJ2-7; abundance: many; v_gene: TRBV6-1; CDR3nt: TGTGCCACTAAACTAGCGGGAGTGGACGAGCAGTACTTC; CDR3aa: CATKLAGVDEQYF
d_gene: TRBD2; j_gene: TRBJ2-1; abundance: many; v_gene: TRBV7-7; CDR3nt: TGTGCCAGCAGCCTTGATAGCGGGAGAGCCTACAATGAGCAGTTCTTC; CDR3aa: CASSLDSGRAYNEQFF
d_gene: TRBD1; j_gene: TRBJ2-7; abundance: many; v_gene: TRBV5-1; CDR3nt: TGCGCCAGCAGCTTGGGCCGGGACAGGGTCTCCTACGAGCAGTACTTC; CDR3aa: CASSLGRDRVSYEQYF
d_gene: TRBD1; j_gene: TRBJ2-7; abundance: many; v_gene: TRBV6-2/TRBV6-3; CDR3nt: TGTGCCAGCAGTTCGCGGGGACAGGGGATCCCCTACGAGCAGTACTTC; CDR3aa: CASSSRGQGIPYEQYF
d_gene: NA; j_gene: TRBJ1-3; abundance: NA; v_gene: TRBV7-9; CDR3nt: TGTGCCAGCAGACGCCGGGCGGGGACGCGGACCTCTGGAAACACCATATATTTT; CDR3aa: CASRRRAGTRTSGNTIYF
d_gene: NA; j_gene: TRBJ2-4; abundance: NA; v_gene: TRBV19; CDR3nt: TGTGCTAGTAGTATAAGGACATCGCTAGCCAAAAACATTCAGTACTTC; CDR3aa: CASSIRTSLAKNIQYF
d_gene: NA; j_gene: TRBJ2-5; abundance: many; v_gene: TRBV24-1; CDR3nt: TGTGCCACCAGTGACCCCTCCCGCGAGACCCAGTACTTC; CDR3aa: CATSDPSRETQYF
d_gene: TRBD1; j_gene: TRBJ1-1; abundance: many; v_gene: TRBV7-9; CDR3nt: TGTGCCAGCAGCTTAGGGACAGGCGTTGAAGCTTTCTTT; CDR3aa: CASSLGTGVEAFF
d_gene: TRBD1; j_gene: TRBJ2-7; abundance: many; v_gene: TRBV20-1; CDR3nt: TGCAGTGCTTCACGTGGGACAGGGGCCTACGAGCAGTACTTC; CDR3aa: CSASRGTGAYEQYF
d_gene: TRBD2; j_gene: TRBJ2-1; abundance: NA; v_gene: TRBV7-3; CDR3nt: TGTGCCAGCAGCTCCACTACAACGGGAGGAATGAATGAGCAGTTCTTC; CDR3aa: CASSSTTTGGMNEQFF
d_gene: NA; j_gene: TRBJ2-7; abundance: many; v_gene: TRBV7-7; CDR3nt: TGTGCTAGCAGCTTAAAGGGGGTAACCTACGAGCAGTACTTC; CDR3aa: CASSLKGVTYEQYF
d_gene: NA; j_gene: TRBJ2-7; abundance: NA; v_gene: TRBV29-1; CDR3nt: TGCAGCGTTGAAGTCCAAGCCTACGAGCAGTACTTC; CDR3aa: CSVEVQAYEQYF